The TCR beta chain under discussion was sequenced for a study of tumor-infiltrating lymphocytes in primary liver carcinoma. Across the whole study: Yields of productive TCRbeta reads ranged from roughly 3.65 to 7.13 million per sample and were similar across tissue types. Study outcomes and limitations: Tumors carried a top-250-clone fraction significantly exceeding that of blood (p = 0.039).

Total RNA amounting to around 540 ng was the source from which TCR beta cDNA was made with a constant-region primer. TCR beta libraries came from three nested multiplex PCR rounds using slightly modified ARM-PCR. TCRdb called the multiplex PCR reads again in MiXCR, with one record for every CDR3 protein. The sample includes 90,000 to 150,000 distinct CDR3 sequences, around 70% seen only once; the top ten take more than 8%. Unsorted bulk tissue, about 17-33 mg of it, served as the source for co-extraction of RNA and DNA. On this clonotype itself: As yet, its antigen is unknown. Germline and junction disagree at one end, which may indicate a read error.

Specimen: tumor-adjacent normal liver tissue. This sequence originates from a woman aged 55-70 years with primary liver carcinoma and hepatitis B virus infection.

CDR3 in amino acids: CSVDGTSGRNEQFF. The CDR3 bases are TGCAGCGTCGACGGGACTAGCGGGAGAAATGAGCAGTTCTTT. J is TRBJ2-1 and V is TRBV29-1; 14 positions match TRBD2. The germline V gene has CDR1 SQVTM and CDR2 ANQGSEA. This CDR3 has 14 amino acids.